This entry lists 15 T cell receptor beta chains sequenced from one sample in a study of blood T cell repertoires in COVID-19. The data were produced by immunoSEQ multiplex PCR, yet TCRdb's version contains in-frame clones alone and is incomplete. The sample yields a few hundred thousand clones, around 84% seen once. What was sequenced was peripheral blood. The receptors originated from a woman aged 18-35 years with acute or convalescent COVID-19.

The rearrangement uses TRBV25-1 and TRBJ1-2; the match to TRBD1 covers 8 bases. V dropped 8 bases and J dropped 6; count of bases not matched to a gene: 11. This CDR3 comprises 14 residues. Germline values: CDR1 MGHDK, CDR2 SYGVNS. The CDR3, as DNA: TGTGCCAGCGGGGATAGCCAGGGGGCGGATGGCTACACCTTC. Amino acid sequence: CASGDSQGADGYTF.

The chain joins TRBV7-3 to TRBJ1-2; D not certain. Germline lookup yields CDR1 SGHTA and CDR2 FQGTGA. The V end was cut by 2 bases, the J end by 6 bases, with 13 bases between. This CDR3 region has 14 residues. The CDR3 protein is CASSLLGGRDGYTF. In DNA form, the CDR3 reads TGTGCCAGCAGCTTATTGGGAGGCCGGGATGGCTACACCTTC.

As DNA, the CDR3 is TGTGCCAGCAGCTCGACTAGCGGGGGGTTGGACGAGCAGTACTTC. Its protein is CASSSTSGGLDEQYF. V and J are TRBV7-9 and TRBJ2-7; TRBD2 matches at 13 bases. The CDR3 consists of 15 residues. CDR1 is SEHNR and CDR2 is FQNEAQ in the germline V gene (reference sequence). V lost 4 bases and J lost 5; bases outside the gene matches: 5.

For the CDR3, the DNA is TGTGCCAGCAGCCAAGATCCAGGACAGTTCGGGGAGCTGTTTTTT. Translated: CASSQDPGQFGELFF. The rearrangement uses TRBV4-2 and TRBJ2-2; tentative D call: TRBD1 (6 bases). V lost 0 bases to trimming and J lost 7 bases, with 12 bases between them. The germline gives CDR1 LGHNA, CDR2 YNFKEQ. The CDR3 runs 15 residues.

This clone was seen repeatedly, ten times or more. The CDR3 here is CASSLTGGGSPLHF. CDR3 nucleotides: TGTGCCAGCAGCCTCACGGGTGGTGGTTCACCCCTCCACTTT. The chain has TRBV5-6 and TRBJ1-6; D unclear. V lost 4 bases and J lost 9, with 14 bases in between. The CDR3 runs to 14 residues. Germline values: CDR1 SGHDT, CDR2 YYEEEE.

The chain recombines TRBV5-1 with TRBJ2-7; a possible D gene is TRBD1 (6 bases). Germline assignment: CDR1 SGHRS and CDR2 YFSETQ. Trimming cost V 4 bases and J 2 bases, with 16 bases left between them. The CDR3 covers 15 residues. Written as DNA, the CDR3 is TGCGCCAGCAGCCCGGGGTTTCGGGACACCTACGAGCAGTACTTC. Its protein product is CASSPGFRDTYEQYF.

The chain joins TRBV7-8 to TRBJ2-2; possible D gene TRBD2, 6 bases. The CDR3 totals 16 residues. Germline V gene data show CDR1 as SGHVS and CDR2 as FQNEAQ. Trimming took 0 bases from V and 5 from J, leaving 13 bases between them. The CDR3 reads CASSLAASAHTGELFF. The CDR3 DNA sequence: TGTGCCAGCAGCTTAGCTGCTAGCGCGCATACCGGGGAGCTGTTTTTT. The full variable domain, with the rest looked up from reference TRBV7-8 and TRBJ2-2, is GAGVSQSPRYKVAKRGQDVALRCDPISGHVSLFWYQQALGQGPEFLTYFQNEAQLDKSGLPSDRFFAERPEGSVSTLKIQRTQQEDSAVYLCASSLAASAHTGELFFGEGSRLTVL.

The chain recombines TRBV21-1 with TRBJ2-1; TRBD1, the table's D call, was not compared with the DNA. TRBV21-1 is assigned pseudogene status. The CDR3 has 16 residues. The CDR3 nucleotides are TGTGCCAGCAGCGTTCGAAGACAGTGCCTCTACAATGAGCAGTTCTTC. It specifies CASSVRRQCLYNEQFF.

This clone showed up just once. This chain links TRBV9 with TRBJ1-1; TRBD1 might be the D (6 bases). V gave up 3 bases and J gave up 10 bases, with 19 bases separating them. CDR1 and CDR2 (germline): SGDLS, YYNGEE. The CDR3 runs to 14 residues. The CDR3 spells CASSAGTRSFGAFF. CDR3 nucleotide sequence: TGTGCCAGCAGCGCTGGGACACGAAGTTTTGGAGCTTTCTTT.

The rearrangement joins TRBV18 to TRBJ1-6; D is unresolved. Germline assignment: CDR1 KGHSH and CDR2 LQKENI. With 0 bases removed from V and 9 bases from J, the gap between germline ends came to 3 bases. This CDR3 contains 12 residues. The CDR3 is CASSPPSSPLHF. Here the CDR3 DNA reads TGTGCCAGCTCACCACCCAGTTCACCCCTCCACTTT. Full variable domain (outside the CDR3, taken from reference TRBV18 and TRBJ1-6): NAGVMQNPRHLVRRRGQEARLRCSPMKGHSHVYWYRQLPEEGLKFMVYLQKENIIDESGMPKERFSAEFPKEGPSILRIQQVVRGDSAAYFCASSPPSSPLHFGNGTRLTVT.

This clone has more than one count but fewer than ten. The chain links TRBV2 to TRBJ1-2; no firm D call. Germline V gene sequence: CDR1 SNHLY, CDR2 FYNNEI. The CDR3 has 13 residues. The ends were cut back, 8 bases at V and 6 bases at J, with 16 bases in the middle. The CDR3 reads CASFNILGDGYTF. The CDR3 DNA reads TGTGCCAGCTTCAACATCTTAGGAGATGGCTACACCTTC.

The table lists this clone with a few counts. The rearrangement uses TRBV4-2 and TRBJ2-7, with 10 bases fitting TRBD2. Per germline, CDR1 LGHNA and CDR2 YNFKEQ. This CDR3 region has 16 residues. Losses at the gene ends were 1 base for V and 5 bases for J; bases not matched to a gene: 8. DNA for the CDR3: TGTGCCAGCAGCCAAGGCGCGGGACTAGCGATGAACGAGCAGTACTTC. It translates to CASSQGAGLAMNEQYF.

The V call is TRBV5-1, the J call TRBJ1-1; TRBD1 might be the D (6 bases). The CDR3 has 14 amino acids. The germline CDR1 and CDR2 sequences are SGHRS and YFSETQ. Trimming took off 3 bases at V and 1 base at J, with 10 bases between the two ends. DNA for the CDR3: TGCGCCAGCAGCTCATTGGACAGGAACACTGAAGCTTTCTTT. It encodes CASSSLDRNTEAFF.

The V and J genes are TRBV24-1 and TRBJ1-5; D perhaps matches TRBD1 (6 bases). From germline, CDR1 is KGHDR and CDR2 SFDVKD. The V and J ends lost 10 bases and 1 base respectively, with 16 bases between them. CDR3 size: 15 residues. CDR3: CATQGSGGSNQPQHF. CDR3 nucleotide sequence: TGTGCCACACAGGGCTCCGGCGGGAGCAATCAGCCCCAGCATTTT.

V and J are TRBV15 and TRBJ2-7, with D maybe TRBD2 (5 bases). This CDR3 comprises 14 residues. Germline V lookup: CDR1 LNHNV, CDR2 YYDKDF (reference sequence). V lost 0 bases and J 3 bases, leaving 9 bases between the germline ends. The CDR3 DNA sequence: TGTGCCACCAGCAGAGATAGCGCTTACTACGAGCAGTACTTC. It translates to CATSRDSAYYEQYF. Full variable domain (remainder filled in from reference TRBV15 and TRBJ2-7): DAMVIQNPRYQVTQFGKPVTLSCSQTLNHNVMYWYQQKSSQAPKLLFHYYDKDFNNEADTPDNFQSRRPNTSFCFLDIRSPGLGDTAMYLCATSRDSAYYEQYFGPGTRLTVT.